One sample yielded the 3 T cell receptor beta chains listed below, sequenced in a study of T cells in Graves' hyperthyroidism and ophthalmopathy. The CDR3 regions of TCR beta were amplified from RNA transcripts. The HTBI primer set served for first-round RT-PCR of the TCR CDR3. TCRdb analysed the multiplex PCR reads with MiXCR anew, one entry per CDR3 protein. The sample records roughly 710,000 distinct CDR3 sequences, 35% being singletons. The sequenced sample was blood. The receptor source for this set is a woman aged 40 to 55 with Graves' hyperthyroidism.

This clonotype was detected a few times. The rearrangement uses TRBV6-6 and TRBJ1-2; D unclear. This CDR3 region has 15 residues. Germline CDR1 MNHNY, CDR2 SVGAGI (reference sequence). The V gene lost 5 bases and the J gene lost 0 bases, with 13 bases spanning the gap. The CDR3 sequence is CASSDPGGTNYGYTF. The CDR3 DNA reads TGTGCCAGCAGTGATCCTGGAGGAACTAACTATGGCTACACCTTC.

Turning to this clonotype: With a much larger clone just one base away, this may be a read error. This rearrangement joins TRBV19 to TRBJ1-6; TRBD1 is a possible D gene (6 bases). This CDR3 contains 14 residues. Trimming shortened V by 7 bases and J by 9 bases, and 16 bases separated the two germline ends. Germline assignment: CDR1 LNHDA and CDR2 SQIVND (reference sequence). The DNA of the CDR3 is TGTGCCAGTACCCGGGGGGGCCAGGGTTCACCCCTCCACTTT. Translation gives CASTRGGQGSPLHF.

Many counts were recorded for this clonotype. This chain uses TRBV12-3 or TRBV12-4 with TRBJ1-1, with D maybe TRBD1 (6 bases). Trimming left V 5 bases short and J 5 bases short, with 15 bases between. The CDR3 is 14 amino acids. The chain's CDR3 is CASSRIGGQTEAFF. CDR3 coding DNA: TGTGCCAGCAGTAGGATCGGGGGCCAGACTGAAGCTTTCTTT.